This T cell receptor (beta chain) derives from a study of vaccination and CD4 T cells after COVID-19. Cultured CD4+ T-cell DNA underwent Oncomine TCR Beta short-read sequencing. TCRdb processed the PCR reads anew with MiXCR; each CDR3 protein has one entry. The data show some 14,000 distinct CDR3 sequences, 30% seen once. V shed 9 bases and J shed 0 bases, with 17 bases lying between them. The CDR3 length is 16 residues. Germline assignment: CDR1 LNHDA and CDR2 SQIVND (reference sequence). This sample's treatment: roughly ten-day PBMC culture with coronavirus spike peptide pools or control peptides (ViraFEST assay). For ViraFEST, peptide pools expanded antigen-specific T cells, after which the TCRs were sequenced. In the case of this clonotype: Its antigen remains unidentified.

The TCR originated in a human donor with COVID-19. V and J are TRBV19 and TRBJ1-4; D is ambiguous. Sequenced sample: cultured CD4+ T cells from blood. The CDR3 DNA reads TGTGCCAGCCAGCATCTACCAACCACAACTAATGAAAAACTGTTTTTT. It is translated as CASQHLPTTTNEKLFF.